The clone carrying this TCR beta chain was found many times. No antigen is known for it. This sample is part of a study of spatial heterogeneity in lung cancer. Whole-study findings and limits: Ubiquitous expanded TCR counts tracked ubiquitous nonsynonymous mutations; regional expanded TCR counts tracked regional nonsynonymous mutations. Expanded alpha and beta TCR counts within tumors tracked tumor mutation counts.

Every cDNA TCR molecule received its own unique molecular identifier. TCRdb passed the 5' RACE reads through MiXCR, listing each CDR3 protein once. The table includes tens of thousands of distinct CDR3 sequences, 4.8% detected once. Noted time point: sample taken at primary tumor resection. Tumor, nontumor lung or frozen PBMC supplied whole RNA, sequenced without sorting. Trimming at V came to 4 bases and at J to 1 base, leaving 12 bases not matched to a gene. Germline CDR1 and CDR2: LGHNA and YNFKEQ. This CDR3 contains 18 residues. The TCR comes from a male donor with early-stage non-small cell lung cancer. The specimen was lung tumor tissue, collected at surgery. The rearrangement uses TRBV4-2 and TRBJ2-2; 7 nucleotides align to TRBD2. CDR3 sequence (DNA): TGTGCCAGCAGCCGCCAACGGGGGAAGCGGGAGAACACCGGGGAGCTGTTTTTT. It is translated as CASSRQRGKRENTGELFF.